The 21 T cell receptor beta chains below all came from one sample that was sequenced in a study of post-analysis software for immune sequencing data. Their antigen targets remain unknown. Findings and caveats of the study: TRBV segments more frequent in patients than in controls numbered five and included TRBV5-6, TRBV5-1 and TRBV20-1.

Researchers reported that TCR beta cDNA libraries carried unique molecular identifiers. A single record per CDR3 protein comes from TCRdb applying MiXCR to the PCR reads. The sample contains 400,000 to 500,000 distinct CDR3 sequences, 30% to 45% of which appear only once. The sequenced sample was blood. The source of these receptors is a girl aged 2 to 9 with multiple sclerosis.

This clonotype was seen a few times. The chain uses TRBV28 and TRBJ1-4, with D unresolved. V was clipped by 6 bases and J by 8 bases, with 10 bases between them. This CDR3 has 12 amino acids. Germline V gene lookup returns CDR1 MDHEN and CDR2 SYDVKM. For the CDR3, the DNA is TGTGCCAGCAGATCCTCCCCGGAAAAACTGTTTTTT. This translates into CASRSSPEKLFF.

The gene calls are TRBV29-1 and TRBJ2-4; TRBD1 matches 10 bases. This CDR3 is 13 amino acids long. Germline V gene lookup returns CDR1 SQVTM and CDR2 ANQGSEA. Trimming at V came to 6 bases and at J to 6 bases, leaving 5 bases not matched to a gene. This CDR3 reads CSVADRGRNIQYF. The CDR3, as DNA: TGCAGCGTGGCCGACAGGGGGCGAAACATTCAGTACTTC.

This clonotype was seen more than once but under ten times. The CDR3 sequence is CASSVGPSTGYEQYF. CDR3 in DNA: TGTGCCAGCAGCGTAGGACCGTCAACGGGCTACGAGCAGTACTTC. The chain recombines TRBV9 with TRBJ2-7; D remains ambiguous. From germline, CDR1 is SGDLS and CDR2 YYNGEE. Trimming took 0 bases from V and 3 from J, leaving 13 bases between them. The CDR3 runs to 15 residues.

This clonotype was recorded a few times. The CDR3 bases are TGCAGCGTCGTGGGAGAGGGGAGCACCGGGGAGCTGTTTTTT. This sequence encodes CSVVGEGSTGELFF. The J gene is TRBJ2-2, the V gene TRBV29-1; D possibly matches TRBD1 or TRBD2 (5 bases each). Germline-derived CDR1 and CDR2 are SQVTM and ANQGSEA. Trimming shortened V by 6 bases and J by 4 bases, and 15 bases separated the two germline ends. There are 14 residues in the CDR3.

This chain uses TRBV28 with TRBJ2-5, with 9 positions matching TRBD2. J gave up 11 bases and V 6 bases, and 16 bases lay outside the gene matches. Germline lookup yields CDR1 MDHEN and CDR2 SYDVKM. The CDR3 is 15 residues long. The CDR3 DNA sequence: TGTGCCAGCAGACCTGGACTAGCGTCTCTATGGGAGCAGTACTTC. Translating gives CASRPGLASLWEQYF.

This clonotype was counted only a few times. This chain joins TRBV20-1 and TRBJ2-7; 9 bases are a match to TRBD1. Germline values: CDR1 DFQATT, CDR2 SNEGSKA (reference sequence). The CDR3 has 13 amino acids. Trimming removed 3 bases from V and 3 bases from J; junction bases left unmatched: 3. The chain's CDR3 is CSARKTGGYEQYF. The CDR3 nucleotides read TGCAGTGCTAGGAAGACAGGGGGCTACGAGCAGTACTTC.

This clonotype was recorded a few times. The chain joins TRBV6-5 to TRBJ1-1, with TRBD1 matching 7 bases. The CDR3 sequence is 16 residues long. Germline loops: CDR1 MNHEY, CDR2 SVGAGI. Trimming cost V 0 bases and J 4 bases; bases outside gene matches: 8. The CDR3 bases are TGTGCCAGCAGTTACTCGTCGGGCAGGGGGGTCACTGAAGCTTTCTTT. Protein sequence: CASSYSSGRGVTEAFF.

This chain joins TRBV7-3 and TRBJ2-1; D not resolved. Trimming took off 5 bases at V and 4 bases at J, with 9 bases between the two ends. The CDR3 length is 13 residues. From germline, CDR1 is SGHTA and CDR2 FQGTGA. The CDR3: CASSPSEYNEQFF. The CDR3 nucleotides read TGTGCCAGCAGCCCTTCCGAGTACAATGAGCAGTTCTTC.

In its sample, this clonotype was seen a few times. V usage is TRBV4-2 and J usage is TRBJ2-5; 11 bases map to TRBD2. Germline loops: CDR1 LGHNA, CDR2 YNFKEQ. V lost 1 base and J lost 0; bases outside the gene matches: 1. CDR3 size: 16 residues. For the CDR3, the DNA is TGTGCCAGCAGCCAAGGACTAGCGGGATACCAAGAGACCCAGTACTTC. It translates to CASSQGLAGYQETQYF.

The genes are TRBV6-6 and TRBJ2-5; 9 nucleotides agree with TRBD1. Trimming at V came to 2 bases and at J to 5 bases, leaving 9 bases not matched to a gene. In germline, CDR1 is MNHNY, CDR2 SVGAGI (reference sequence). The CDR3 is 16 residues long. CDR3 sequence: CASSYGQTGGLETQYF. The CDR3, as DNA: TGTGCCAGCAGTTACGGTCAGACAGGGGGATTGGAGACCCAGTACTTC.

CDR3 protein: CASSPPSGSTDTQYF. The CDR3 nucleotides are TGTGCCAGCAGTCCACCTAGCGGAAGCACAGATACGCAGTATTTT. This rearrangement joins TRBV27 to TRBJ2-3, with TRBD2 matching 7 bases. Per the germline V gene, CDR1 is MNHEY and CDR2 is SMNVEV (reference sequence). This CDR3 comprises 15 residues. The junction had 5 bases not matched to a gene; V was cut back by 5 bases and J by 0 bases.

V gene TRBV20-1 combines with J gene TRBJ1-1; D perhaps matches TRBD1 (6 bases). Trimming took 6 bases from V and 3 from J, leaving 14 bases between them. Germline CDR1 DFQATT, CDR2 SNEGSKA (reference sequence). CDR3 length equals 13 residues. The CDR3 reads CSAEAGEYTEAFF. CDR3 coding DNA: TGCAGTGCCGAGGCAGGGGAATACACTGAAGCTTTCTTT.

The chain recombines TRBV10-3 with TRBJ2-1; D gene uncertain. This CDR3 comprises 14 residues. The germline V and J ends were trimmed by 6 bases and 3 bases, with 12 bases remaining between them. Germline V CDR1 and CDR2: ENHRY, SYGVKD. The CDR3 nucleotides read TGTGCCATCAGGGACGGGTCCGGCTACAATGAGCAGTTCTTC. This sequence encodes CAIRDGSGYNEQFF.

This clonotype has more than one count but fewer than ten. The V gene is TRBV12-3 or TRBV12-4, the J gene TRBJ2-3; 8 nucleotides line up with TRBD1. The CDR3 sequence is 15 residues long. V lost 2 bases and J lost 6; bases outside the gene matches: 7. The CDR3 bases are TGTGCCAGCAGTTTACGGGACAGGCTCATGGATACGCAGTATTTT. Encoded protein: CASSLRDRLMDTQYF.

As concerns this clonotype: At one end, the junction sequence differs from germline, possibly due to a read error. This chain's CDR3 is CATSERVGPNNERFF. Written as DNA, the CDR3 is TGTGCCACCAGCGAGAGGGTGGGGCCAAACAATGAGCGGTTCTTC. The chain employs TRBV15 and TRBJ2-1; D tentatively fits TRBD1 or TRBD2 (5 bases each). Per germline, CDR1 LNHNV and CDR2 YYDKDF (reference sequence). This CDR3 is built from 15 residues.

J is TRBJ1-2 and V is TRBV27; D unresolved. Trimming stripped 3 bases from V and 1 base from J, with 6 bases between. The CDR3 loop spans 13 amino acids. The V gene's germline CDR1 is MNHEY and CDR2 SMNVEV (reference sequence). Written as DNA, the CDR3 is TGTGCCAGCAGTTTTAGGCTTAACTATGGCTACACCTTC. The encoded protein is CASSFRLNYGYTF.

This clonotype turned up a few times. V and J are TRBV18 and TRBJ2-6; 9 nucleotides line up with TRBD1. The CDR3 covers 17 residues. The ends lost 2 bases at V and 2 bases at J; junction bases unmatched: 4. In germline, CDR1 is KGHSH, CDR2 LQKENI. CDR3 coding DNA: TGTGCCAGCTCACCAGCAGGGACAGGGACTGGGGCCAACGTCCTGACTTTC. Translated, it gives CASSPAGTGTGANVLTF.

This clonotype was seen a few times. The genes are TRBV20-1 and TRBJ2-5; D remains ambiguous. V gave up 0 bases and J gave up 3 bases, with 8 bases separating them. The CDR3 extends over 13 amino acids. Germline CDR1 and CDR2: DFQATT and SNEGSKA (reference sequence). The CDR3 DNA is TGCAGTGCTAGAGATGCGCTAAAAGAGACCCAGTACTTC. It yields the protein CSARDALKETQYF.

The J gene is TRBJ2-7, the V gene TRBV27, with D unresolved. The last part of the DNA fits TRBJ2-5 better; the J call may be wrong. Per the germline V gene, CDR1 is MNHEY and CDR2 is SMNVEV (reference sequence). CDR3 length: 10 amino acids. The CDR3 DNA is TGTGAAGGCAATCAAGAGACCCAGTACTTC. This codes for CEGNQETQYF.

This clonotype was found a few times. CDR3 nucleotide sequence: TGCGCCAGCAGCGTCGCTAGCGGGGGGGCCCTCTACAATGAGCAGTTCTTC. As protein: CASSVASGGALYNEQFF. This sequence joins TRBV5-1 and TRBJ2-1, with TRBD2 matching 12 bases. Germline V gene sequence: CDR1 SGHRS, CDR2 YFSETQ. The V segment lost 4 bases and the J segment 3 bases; nucleotides outside the gene matches: 8. This CDR3 contains 17 residues.

This clonotype was detected a few times. The chain couples TRBV5-1 to TRBJ1-2, with a tentative D call TRBD1 (6 bases). Germline V gives CDR1 SGHRS, CDR2 YFSETQ. The CDR3 extends over 14 amino acids. V dropped 3 bases and J dropped 7 bases, with 16 bases sitting between them. The CDR3, as DNA: TGCGCCAGCAGCTCAAAGAAGGACAGCCTTGGCTACACCTTC. This gives the protein CASSSKKDSLGYTF.